A selection of T cell receptor beta chains follows, all from one sample in a study of CD8 T cells in ankylosing spondylitis. In TCRdb, the 5' RACE reads were re-called with MiXCR into one record per CDR3 protein. The sample yields approximately 500,000 distinct CDR3 sequences, approximately 12% seen once. The sequencing sample was made of blood, either unsorted or a sorted T cell fraction (not recorded which). The receptor set was obtained from a male donor with ankylosing spondylitis. CDR3s include the opening cysteine and the closing phenylalanine or tryptophan. A D gene is named only where the DNA matches it firmly. The listing skips clone size in some rows; elsewhere it reads once, few, many or a size class.

d_call: -; clone_size: few; v_call: TRBV5-1; j_call: TRBJ2-5; cdr3_nt: TGCGCCAGCAGCTTGGCAGGACAGACCCAAGAGACCCAGTACTTC; cdr3_aa: CASSLAGQTQETQYF
d_call: -; clone_size: -; v_call: TRBV12-3/TRBV12-4; j_call: TRBJ1-5; cdr3_nt: TGTGCCAGCAGTACCCATCCGCCCCAGCATTTT; cdr3_aa: CASSTHPPQHF
d_call: TRBD2; clone_size: many; v_call: TRBV5-1; j_call: TRBJ2-1; cdr3_nt: TGCGCCAGCAGCCTCGGCGGGACTAGCGGGAGGGTTTACAATGAGCAGTTCTTC; cdr3_aa: CASSLGGTSGRVYNEQFF
d_call: -; clone_size: few; v_call: TRBV20-1; j_call: TRBJ1-5; cdr3_nt: TGCAGTGCTAGTACAGTAAACAATCAGCCCCAGCATTTT; cdr3_aa: CSASTVNNQPQHF
d_call: -; clone_size: -; v_call: TRBV2; j_call: TRBJ2-3; cdr3_nt: TGTGCCAGCAGTGGCCCATTGCGGGCAGATACGCAGTATTTT; cdr3_aa: CASSGPLRADTQYF
d_call: -; clone_size: -; v_call: TRBV6-5; j_call: TRBJ1-2; cdr3_nt: TGTGCCAGCAGTTACTCGCAGGGGCAGGGTGGCTACACCTTC; cdr3_aa: CASSYSQGQGGYTF
d_call: TRBD2; clone_size: -; v_call: TRBV6-1; j_call: TRBJ2-1; cdr3_nt: TGTGCCAGCAGAGGACTAGCGCCAGAGACCTACAATGAGCAGTTCTTC; cdr3_aa: CASRGLAPETYNEQFF
d_call: TRBD2; clone_size: -; v_call: TRBV2; j_call: TRBJ2-7; cdr3_nt: TGTGCCAGCAGTGGTAGACTAGCGGGAGGGAATCCCTACGAGCAGTACTTC; cdr3_aa: CASSGRLAGGNPYEQYF
d_call: TRBD1; clone_size: many; v_call: TRBV5-6; j_call: TRBJ2-7; cdr3_nt: TGTGCCAGCAGCCAAGGACAGGGGTGGGGCGAGCAGTACTTC; cdr3_aa: CASSQGQGWGEQYF
d_call: -; clone_size: many; v_call: TRBV5-1; j_call: TRBJ2-1; cdr3_nt: TGCGCCAGCAGTCCATCGTTGGGACGCTCCTACAATGAGCAGTTCTTC; cdr3_aa: CASSPSLGRSYNEQFF
d_call: -; clone_size: -; v_call: TRBV10-1; j_call: TRBJ2-1; cdr3_nt: TGCGCCAGCAGGCCCCCAGTTAGCGGCAACTACAATGAGCAGTTCTTC; cdr3_aa: CASRPPVSGNYNEQFF
d_call: -; clone_size: -; v_call: TRBV2; j_call: TRBJ2-1; cdr3_nt: TGTGCCACCCGAGGGGTACAGGGAATCATCTTCTTC; cdr3_aa: CATRGVQGIIFF
d_call: -; clone_size: -; v_call: TRBV12-3/TRBV12-4; j_call: TRBJ1-2; cdr3_nt: TGTGCCAGCAGCGGACAGAGGGACTATGGCTACACCTTC; cdr3_aa: CASSGQRDYGYTF
d_call: -; clone_size: -; v_call: TRBV11-1; j_call: TRBJ2-7; cdr3_nt: TGTGCCAGCAGCTCGTCCACTGGGGCTAGCGCGTTCCACGAGCAGTACTTC; cdr3_aa: CASSSSTGASAFHEQYF
d_call: -; clone_size: many; v_call: TRBV12-3/TRBV12-4; j_call: TRBJ1-4; cdr3_nt: TGTGCCAGCAGTTTCCGGGGAGTAGAACTGTTTTTT; cdr3_aa: CASSFRGVELFF
d_call: TRBD2; clone_size: -; v_call: TRBV9; j_call: TRBJ2-3; cdr3_nt: TGTGCCAGCAGCTTAGACGGGACTAGGGCGGCAGATACGCAGTATTTT; cdr3_aa: CASSLDGTRAADTQYF
d_call: TRBD1; clone_size: -; v_call: TRBV5-1; j_call: TRBJ2-1; cdr3_nt: TGCGCCAGCAGCGTTGGACAGGGACAATACAATGAGCAGTTCTTC; cdr3_aa: CASSVGQGQYNEQFF
d_call: -; clone_size: -; v_call: TRBV27; j_call: TRBJ1-2; cdr3_nt: TGTGCCAGCAGTTTACGGTCTTTGCCGGTTTATGGCTACACCTTC; cdr3_aa: CASSLRSLPVYGYTF
d_call: -; clone_size: few; v_call: TRBV9; j_call: TRBJ2-5; cdr3_nt: TGTGCCAGCAGCCCCCGTGGTAGACAGATGAGCTCGGCCCAGTACTTC; cdr3_aa: CASSPRGRQMSSAQYF
d_call: -; clone_size: -; v_call: TRBV27; j_call: TRBJ1-1; cdr3_nt: TGTGCCAGCAGTGATACCCCACGAGGGGCTGAAGCTTTCTTT; cdr3_aa: CASSDTPRGAEAFF
d_call: TRBD2; clone_size: -; v_call: TRBV20-1; j_call: TRBJ2-7; cdr3_nt: TGCAGTGCTAGAACTAGCGGGAGGGCCGAGCAGTACTTC; cdr3_aa: CSARTSGRAEQYF
d_call: TRBD2; clone_size: few; v_call: TRBV5-1; j_call: TRBJ2-6; cdr3_nt: TGCGCCAGCAGCTTCGCGGGAGGGTCCGGGGCCAACGTCCTGACTTTC; cdr3_aa: CASSFAGGSGANVLTF
d_call: TRBD2; clone_size: few; v_call: TRBV9; j_call: TRBJ2-3; cdr3_nt: TGTGCCAGCAGCGTAGAAGCGGGAGGGAATTGGGATACGCAGTATTTT; cdr3_aa: CASSVEAGGNWDTQYF
d_call: -; clone_size: few; v_call: TRBV30; j_call: TRBJ2-3; cdr3_nt: TGTGCCTGGAGTGACGAAAGCACGCAGTATTTT; cdr3_aa: CAWSDESTQYF
d_call: TRBD2; clone_size: few; v_call: TRBV24-1; j_call: TRBJ2-1; cdr3_nt: TGTGCCACCAGTGACCCGGGACTAGCGGGAGGGAATGAGCAGTTCTTC; cdr3_aa: CATSDPGLAGGNEQFF
d_call: TRBD2; clone_size: few; v_call: TRBV5-6; j_call: TRBJ2-5; cdr3_nt: TGTGCCAGCAGGGCTTGGGGGGGCCAAGAGACCCAGTACTTC; cdr3_aa: CASRAWGGQETQYF
d_call: TRBD1; clone_size: -; v_call: TRBV20-1; j_call: TRBJ1-2; cdr3_nt: TGCAGTGCTACGGACAGGGGGAGCTATGGCTACACCTTC; cdr3_aa: CSATDRGSYGYTF
d_call: -; clone_size: few; v_call: TRBV20-1; j_call: TRBJ2-3; cdr3_nt: TGCAGTGCTAGTTCTGCGGGTACCTTCATGGGGCAGTATTTT; cdr3_aa: CSASSAGTFMGQYF
d_call: TRBD2; clone_size: few; v_call: TRBV27; j_call: TRBJ2-1; cdr3_nt: TGTGCCAGCAAGCGAACGGCTAGCGGGAGACTTTACAATGAGCAGTTCTTC; cdr3_aa: CASKRTASGRLYNEQFF
d_call: -; clone_size: -; v_call: TRBV20-1; j_call: TRBJ1-1; cdr3_nt: TGCAGTGCTCCCCTTCTGGCCCGGGGATCAACTGAAGCTTTCTTT; cdr3_aa: CSAPLLARGSTEAFF
d_call: TRBD1; clone_size: few; v_call: TRBV3-1; j_call: TRBJ1-1; cdr3_nt: TGTGCCAGCAGCCAAGGGACAGGGTACACTGAAGCTTTCTTT; cdr3_aa: CASSQGTGYTEAFF
d_call: TRBD2; clone_size: -; v_call: TRBV20-1; j_call: TRBJ2-1; cdr3_nt: TGCAGTGCGGGGCTTCGGACTAGCGGGAGGTCGGGGCAGTTCTTC; cdr3_aa: CSAGLRTSGRSGQFF
d_call: TRBD1; clone_size: -; v_call: TRBV5-1; j_call: TRBJ2-7; cdr3_nt: TGCGCCAGCAGCTTGGGAATATCAGGGGGCCTGATAATTGGGTCCTACGAGCAGTACTTC; cdr3_aa: CASSLGISGGLIIGSYEQYF
d_call: TRBD1; clone_size: many; v_call: TRBV28; j_call: TRBJ2-5; cdr3_nt: TGTGCCAGCAGTGGTAATGGACAGGGTATCATTGAGACCCAGTACTTC; cdr3_aa: CASSGNGQGIIETQYF
d_call: -; clone_size: -; v_call: TRBV10-3; j_call: TRBJ1-1; cdr3_nt: TGTGCCATCAGTGAGTCGTGGGGGGCTGGGACTGAAGCTTTCTTT; cdr3_aa: CAISESWGAGTEAFF
d_call: -; clone_size: few; v_call: TRBV6-1; j_call: TRBJ1-3; cdr3_nt: TGTGCCAGCATCAACGTCAGAGGGGCTGGAAACACCATATATTTT; cdr3_aa: CASINVRGAGNTIYF
d_call: TRBD1; clone_size: few; v_call: TRBV20-1; j_call: TRBJ1-5; cdr3_nt: TGCAGTGCTCAATCGGGACAGGGTAGTATAGCCCAGCATTTT; cdr3_aa: CSAQSGQGSIAQHF
d_call: TRBD1; clone_size: few; v_call: TRBV12-3/TRBV12-4; j_call: TRBJ2-3; cdr3_nt: TGTGCCAGCAGCACGGGACAGGGGGCGGCAGATACGCAGTATTTT; cdr3_aa: CASSTGQGAADTQYF
d_call: -; clone_size: many; v_call: TRBV25-1; j_call: TRBJ2-3; cdr3_nt: TGTGCCAGCAGTGAATCTCCCCAGGACGGTAATACGCAGTATTTT; cdr3_aa: CASSESPQDGNTQYF
d_call: TRBD2; clone_size: few; v_call: TRBV15; j_call: TRBJ2-3; cdr3_nt: TGTGCCACCAGCGCTCGAAGCGGGAGTGGGACAGATACGCAGTATTTT; cdr3_aa: CATSARSGSGTDTQYF
d_call: -; clone_size: few; v_call: TRBV29-1; j_call: TRBJ2-3; cdr3_nt: TGCAGCGTTGAATCGGGGAGCGCTGATACGCAGTATTTT; cdr3_aa: CSVESGSADTQYF
d_call: TRBD2; clone_size: -; v_call: TRBV30; j_call: TRBJ2-3; cdr3_nt: TGTGCCTCCAACCCACCCCCCCCGGGAGGGACAGATACGCAGTATTTT; cdr3_aa: CASNPPPPGGTDTQYF
d_call: -; clone_size: once; v_call: TRBV20-1; j_call: TRBJ2-6; cdr3_nt: TGCAGTGCTCAAAACAGGGGAGGTGGGGCCAACGTCCTGACTTTC; cdr3_aa: CSAQNRGGGANVLTF
d_call: -; clone_size: many; v_call: TRBV7-9; j_call: TRBJ1-1; cdr3_nt: TGTGCCAGCAGCTCCCGTTGGGCTTTCTTT; cdr3_aa: CASSSRWAFF
d_call: TRBD1; clone_size: -; v_call: TRBV12-3/TRBV12-4; j_call: TRBJ2-5; cdr3_nt: TGTGCCAGCAGTTGGACAGGGATCGCGGAGACCCAGTACTTC; cdr3_aa: CASSWTGIAETQYF
d_call: TRBD1; clone_size: -; v_call: TRBV9; j_call: TRBJ2-5; cdr3_nt: TGTGCCAGCAGCGTACGGACAGGGCAGGAGACCCAGTACTTC; cdr3_aa: CASSVRTGQETQYF
d_call: TRBD1; clone_size: few; v_call: TRBV5-1; j_call: TRBJ1-1; cdr3_nt: TGCGCCAGCAGCTTGTCTGGGACAGCTTCGTACACTGAAGCTTTCTTT; cdr3_aa: CASSLSGTASYTEAFF
d_call: -; clone_size: -; v_call: TRBV20-1; j_call: TRBJ2-1; cdr3_nt: TGCAGTGCTAGTAATCCAGGGTCCTACAATGAGCAGTTCTTC; cdr3_aa: CSASNPGSYNEQFF
d_call: -; clone_size: -; v_call: TRBV10-3; j_call: TRBJ1-5; cdr3_nt: TGTGCCATCAGTGAGAGTGGGGGGGCCTACAGCCAGCCCCAGCATTTT; cdr3_aa: CAISESGGAYSQPQHF
d_call: -; clone_size: -; v_call: TRBV4-1; j_call: TRBJ1-5; cdr3_nt: TGCGCCAGCAGCCATCAAGGAACCAATCAGCCCCAGCATTTT; cdr3_aa: CASSHQGTNQPQHF
d_call: TRBD1; clone_size: few; v_call: TRBV27; j_call: TRBJ2-5; cdr3_nt: TGTGCCAGCAGTCCGAACTTCGGGACAGGGGGTTGGGAGACCCAGTACTTC; cdr3_aa: CASSPNFGTGGWETQYF
d_call: -; clone_size: few; v_call: TRBV15; j_call: TRBJ2-2; cdr3_nt: TGTGCCACCAGCAACCTAGCAAACACCGGGGAGCTGTTTTTT; cdr3_aa: CATSNLANTGELFF
d_call: -; clone_size: -; v_call: TRBV9; j_call: TRBJ2-3; cdr3_nt: TGTGCCAGCAGCGTCTCCGTCGGGAGATTTGAAGATACGCAGTATTTT; cdr3_aa: CASSVSVGRFEDTQYF
d_call: TRBD2; clone_size: few; v_call: TRBV4-2; j_call: TRBJ2-1; cdr3_nt: TGTGCCAGCAGCCTAAGTAGTGCGGGAGATATGAATGAGCAGTTCTTC; cdr3_aa: CASSLSSAGDMNEQFF
d_call: -; clone_size: -; v_call: TRBV7-8; j_call: TRBJ2-1; cdr3_nt: TGTGCCAGCAGCCCCGAGAGGGGAGGCTACAATGAGCAGTTCTTC; cdr3_aa: CASSPERGGYNEQFF
d_call: TRBD1; clone_size: -; v_call: TRBV5-1; j_call: TRBJ1-1; cdr3_nt: TGCGCCAGCAGCTTGGAAGGACAGGGGGGGGGCACTGAAGCTTTCTTT; cdr3_aa: CASSLEGQGGGTEAFF
d_call: TRBD1; clone_size: few; v_call: TRBV24-1; j_call: TRBJ2-2; cdr3_nt: TGTGCCACCAGTGATATAGGGACAGTAAACACCGGGGAGCTGTTTTTT; cdr3_aa: CATSDIGTVNTGELFF